These 2 T cell receptor beta chains came from one sample sequenced in a study of blood T cell repertoires in COVID-19. The repertoire was sequenced with immunoSEQ multiplex PCR; TCRdb's copy has only in-frame clones and lacks some. Of just over 650,000 clones listed, 75% to 90% are singletons. Sequenced sample: peripheral blood. These receptor sequences come from a young woman with acute or convalescent COVID-19.

The chain is built from TRBV5-5 and TRBJ2-5, with D unresolved. The V gene's germline CDR1 is SGHKS and CDR2 YYEKEE (reference sequence). There are 13 residues in the CDR3. Trimming removed 2 bases from V and 3 bases from J, with 8 bases in between. As DNA, the CDR3 is TGTGCCAGCAGCTTCACTACCAAAGAGACCCAGTACTTC. It is translated as CASSFTTKETQYF.

The chain is built from TRBV11-2 and TRBJ1-2; 8 bases agree with TRBD1. CDR1 is SGHAT and CDR2 is FQNNGV in the germline V gene. V shed 6 bases, J shed 5 bases, and the junction held 5 bases outside the gene matches. The CDR3 consists of 13 residues. The DNA for the CDR3 is TGTGCCAGCAGTCAACAGGGGGAATATGGCTACACCTTC. This gives the protein CASSQQGEYGYTF.